This T cell receptor (beta chain) was sequenced during a study of blood T cell repertoires in COVID-19. For the study at large: COVID-19 samples from acute and convalescent phases originated in the United States, Italy and Spain.

Seattle researchers signed up patients amid active infection and tracked them longitudinally. Germline CDR1 reads ENHRY; CDR2 reads SYGVKD. Trimming at V came to 6 bases and at J to 10 bases, leaving 6 bases not matched to a gene. The CDR3 contains 14 residues. Repertoires were generated with immunoSEQ multiplex PCR, while TCRdb's copy carries only in-frame clones and drops some. The sample includes 70,000 to 95,000 clones, roughly 90% seen only once; the top ten take roughly 2.6%. This clonotype was obtained from a man aged 45-65 years with COVID-19, enrolled during active disease. The chain recombines TRBV10-3 with TRBJ1-6, with TRBD1 matching 10 bases. The material sequenced was peripheral blood. The CDR3 DNA follows: TGTGCCATCAGAGCCGGGACAGGGGAATCACCCCTCCACTTT. Amino acids: CAIRAGTGESPLHF.